The sequence of this T cell receptor (beta chain) was determined in a study of T cells in women clearing cervical HPV infection. Study-wide background: Case blood was drawn when the lesion was first found; control blood after infection became undetectable.

Worth noting for this clone: The read is 3 residues too short to cover the CDR3 end, so that end is filled in from the germline J gene.

Using immunoSEQ multiplex PCR, the repertoire was profiled, and TCRdb retains in-frame clones only, with some absent. This sample's table has some 14,000 clones. This CDR3 region has 13 residues. The J segment lost 3 bases and the V segment lost 6 bases, leaving 4 bases of the junction unmatched. CDR1 is SQVTM, CDR2 ANQGSEA, per germline. The clonotype comes from a woman between 18 and 70 years old with a cervical HPV16 infection that either progressed to CIN3+ or cleared (not recorded which). The sample taken for sequencing was blood buffy coat. V is TRBV29-1 and J is TRBJ2-7; 11 bases agree with TRBD1. The DNA read from the CDR3 is TGCAGCGTCGGGACAGGGGGAAACTACGAG. Translated, it gives CSVGTGGNYE. The full CDR3 reads CSVGTGGNYEQYF.